This entry is about one T cell receptor beta chain. The source of the sample is a study of blood T cell repertoires in COVID-19. CDR1 and CDR2 from the germline V gene are SGDLS and YYNGEE. The V end was cut by 4 bases, the J end by 0 bases, with 17 bases between. This CDR3 is built from 17 residues. Using immunoSEQ multiplex PCR, the repertoire was profiled, and TCRdb retains in-frame clones only, with some absent. Of hundreds of thousands of clones listed, around nine tenths are singletons. The sample comprised PBMCs or T cells enriched from blood (not recorded which). The clonotype originates from a woman between 50 and 59 years old who had recovered from COVID-19. The chain is built from TRBV9 and TRBJ1-3; D may be TRBD1 (5 bases). The CDR3 DNA follows: TGTGCCAGCAGCTCAAGGGGTCTCTTACCCTCTGGAAACACCATATATTTT. It yields the protein CASSSRGLLPSGNTIYF.